The source of this T cell receptor (beta chain) is a study of blood T cell repertoires in COVID-19 (dated by TCRdb to about 2020). Regarding the research as a whole: Collaborator samples came from the United States, Italy and Spain and covered acute and convalescent phases of COVID-19. The material from the prospective study consisted of cDNA or gDNA derived from T cells, B-cell-depleted T cells, or PBMCs. The dataset comprised deeply sampled blood TCRbeta repertoires from subjects exposed to, actively infected with, or recovered from COVID-19. The repertoires were released in a freely available public database intended as a resource for research on the immune response to SARS-CoV-2. The samples were drawn from the first 160 participants of the ongoing ImmuneRACE study and from 1,254 subjects provided by 6 global collaborators. The sample metadata nearly always contained a de-identified subject ID, COVID-19 status, age in years and sex. Where available, HLA class I and class II types were taken from metadata supplied by the sample provider and were not determined by assay-based typing. The research as a whole found: The amount of clinical and demographic metadata varied by source and participant and was provided uncurated.

Collaborating institutions collected whole blood in K2EDTA tubes following their own protocols. For TCRbeta analysis, collaborators shipped samples in one of three forms: frozen whole blood, isolated PBMCs, or DNA extracted from either of those sample types. The germline V gene (reference sequence) sets CDR1 to SGHAT and CDR2 to FQDESV. The V end gives up 5 bases and the J end 1 base, leaving 10 bases in the junction not matched to a gene. The CDR3 spans 16 residues, from the cysteine through the phenylalanine. Just the 48-base CDR3 DNA is kept, in frame starting at base 1. TCRbeta CDR3 regions were amplified from genomic DNA using the immunoSEQ Assay, a bias-controlled multiplex PCR. The study's processing was this. The number of nucleated cells in each sample was estimated from the amplification of reference gene primers within the assay. To quantify the absolute abundance of each unique TCRbeta CDR3 rearrangement, sequence reads were collapsed and filtered. For each sample, productive Simpson clonality was calculated by taking the square root of Simpson's diversity index across productive rearrangements. What TCRdb holds here is the immuneACCESS table cut down to in-frame rearrangements. Part of the clones is not present; checked against another copy, under half of the missing clones reflect an unresolved V gene, and the others are unexplained. D and trimming were read from the DNA, whereas the V and J calls and clone size are those reported in that table. Counted in this sample were around 300,000 clones; around 80% of them appeared once. The ten top clones hold roughly 3% of the sample.

As regards this clone: Its antigen is unknown. Base qualities are not recorded, but no much larger clone differs from it by a single base.

The TCR was taken from a man aged 25-45 years with active or convalescent COVID-19. This chain is built from TRBV11-1 and TRBJ1-1; the central 7 bases match TRBD1. The source material was peripheral blood. The CDR3 corresponds to CASSPGATGANTEAFF. The DNA reads TGTGCCAGCAGCCCAGGAGCAACAGGGGCGAACACTGAAGCTTTCTTT.